This T cell receptor (beta chain) stems from a study of graft-versus-host responses after intestinal transplantation. Study-wide background: Grafts were multivisceral, liver-intestinal, or isolated intestinal.

About this clone: As yet, its antigen is unknown.

Whole-study findings and limits: Subjects displaying graft-donor T cell macrochimerism possessed elevated graft-versus-host to host-versus-graft clonal ratios inside allografts. Recipient marrow contained GvH clones, some of which appeared first in ileum or blood. There was an association between peak levels of circulating GvH clones and early post-transplant HvG declines.

Profiling relied on immunoSEQ multiplex PCR, and the TCRdb table lists in-frame clones only, not all of them. The data contain more than 55,000 clones, about 90% of them singletons. There are 16 residues in the CDR3. After removal of 3 bases from V and 3 bases from J, the junction contained 8 bases not matched to a gene. From germline, CDR1 is SGDLS and CDR2 YYNGEE. The receptor was isolated from a human patient who received an intestinal transplant, so some T cells may come from the graft donor. The specimen was PBMCs, collected 26 days after transplant. The chain employs TRBV9 and TRBJ2-1, with 8 bases that match TRBD1. As DNA, the CDR3 is TGTGCCAGCAGCGAGAGCCGGGACAGGAGCTACAATGAGCAGTTCTTC. This sequence encodes CASSESRDRSYNEQFF.